The T cell receptor (beta chain) described here comes from a study of identical twins (dated by TCRdb to between 2015 and 2016). With regard to the full study: TCR alpha and beta repertoires from monozygotic twins, unrelated adults of various ages and cord blood were deep-sequenced to test whether fetal clonotypes persist. Replicate twin experiments were performed at different times using different library preparation protocols to rule out contamination. Overall study results and their limits: Invariant T cells such as MAIT and iNKT could partly confound zero-insertion analyses, though diverse VJ usage argued against this for most clonotypes. Compared with coincidental sharing between unrelated individuals, out-of-frame TCR alpha sequences shared between twins showed an excess of sequences with low generation probability. Recombination models systematically underestimated out-of-frame TCR alpha sharing in monozygotic twins but agreed with sharing between unrelated individuals. Excess twin sharing in beta out-of-frame sequences was weaker because fewer shared sequences lowered the signal-to-noise ratio. Because the same donors could not be followed over many years, the conclusions depended on cross-sectional statistical analysis. Abundant cord blood beta clonotypes had fewer insertions, young adult naive repertoires showed a similar but weaker trend, and memory repertoires showed no such trend.

As concerns this clonotype: No antigen is known for it. Per-nucleotide qualities are absent, and no much larger clonotype sits a single base away.

From its cysteine to its phenylalanine, the CDR3 spans 15 amino acids. Only the CDR3 portion is preserved as DNA: 45 bases, with reading frame beginning at the first base. The germline V gene supplies CDR1 MGHDK and CDR2 SYGVNS. Ends trimmed: V by 2 bases, J by 1 base; bases unmatched to a gene: 3. Every donor was a healthy Caucasian. Library prep was done by 5' RACE. TCRdb shows the sequencer as Illumina HiSeq 2000. A universal primer binding site was introduced by template switching, and a unique molecular identifier was present in the final cDNA, enabling accurate counting of TCR cDNA molecules. First-strand cDNA for TCR alpha and beta chains was synthesized from specific primers in the conserved constant-segment region. To control for contamination, every cDNA library was double barcoded, receiving both a SMART-Mk sample barcode and Illumina barcodes. TruSeq adapter sequences, together with Illumina sample barcodes, were added in two successive PCR steps. The TCR alpha and beta cDNA libraries were sequenced on the Illumina HiSeq platform using custom primers. From the authors' description of their analysis: MiGEC processed the raw reads to extract unique molecular identifiers, while MiXCR was used to determine the CDR3 positions. For each individual, recombination models were inferred using an EM algorithm with the repgenHMM and IGoR tools. The analysis of shared clonotypes was done with the tcR package in R, with sharing normalized by the product of cloneset sizes. Out-of-frame nonproductive sequences were analyzed to study raw recombination free of thymic and clonal selection effects. The public reads were reprocessed in TCRdb via fastp at Q25 and MiXCR, keeping in-frame beta chains. Every distinct CDR3 protein forms one entry, paired with its most common genes and DNA. The V and J calls shown here were made by TCRdb, not taken from the authors' results. This sample has 1.5 million or so distinct CDR3 sequences in its table, and under 35% of those were observed once. 0.27% of the sample goes to the ten largest clones.

The chain is encoded by TRBV25-1 joined to TRBJ2-3; the junction holds 7 bases that match TRBD1. The sequence was obtained from a newborn girl in good health. Sequenced sample: cord blood. The CDR3 protein sequence reads: CASSEPTGGTDTQYF. At the DNA level, the sequence is TGTGCCAGCAGTGAACCAACAGGGGGCACAGATACGCAGTATTTT.